These 31 T cell receptor beta chains came from one sample sequenced in a study of OX40 agonist ivuxolimab in advanced cancers. Using immunoSEQ multiplex PCR, the repertoire was profiled, and TCRdb retains in-frame clones only, with some absent. This sample has tens of thousands of clones; roughly 94% occur once, and the top ten carry around 10%. The sample consisted of CD4+ or CD8+ T cells sorted from blood, taken in a trial of the OX40 agonist ivuxolimab. The receptor set was obtained from an adult with an advanced solid tumor such as melanoma, head and neck, liver or kidney cancer.

The gene calls are TRBV7-2 and TRBJ2-1; no reliable D call. The V end lost 1 base, the J end lost 7 bases, and 11 bases lay between the germline ends. CDR3 length: 14 amino acids. The germline V gene has CDR1 SGHTA and CDR2 FQGNSA. The CDR3 DNA reads TGTGCCAGCAGCTTAGTCGGTAGCAAGAATGAGCAGTTCTTC. This translates into CASSLVGSKNEQFF.

V and J are TRBV11-2 and TRBJ2-7, with 9 bases aligning to TRBD2. There are 12 residues in the CDR3. CDR1 and CDR2 from the germline V gene are SGHAT and FQNNGV. V lost 10 bases to trimming and J lost 4 bases; unmatched junction nucleotides: 5. DNA for the CDR3: TGTGCCACAATTAGCGGGAGTTACGAGCAGTACTTC. Protein product: CATISGSYEQYF.

This clone was seen just once. This chain connects TRBV28 to TRBJ2-1, with D perhaps matching TRBD1 (6 bases). The CDR3 runs to 14 residues. Trimming cost V 8 bases and J 7 bases, with 18 bases left between them. Germline CDR1 and CDR2: MDHEN and SYDVKM. The CDR3 loop reads CASLPPRGLNEQFF. CDR3 nucleotide sequence: TGTGCCAGCCTGCCCCCCAGGGGTCTTAATGAGCAGTTCTTC. The full variable domain, its missing parts supplied by reference TRBV28 and TRBJ2-1, is DVKVTQSSRYLVKRTGEKVFLECVQDMDHENMFWYRQDPGLGLRLIYFSYDVKMKEKGDIPEGYSVSREKKERFSLILESASTNQTSMYLCASLPPRGLNEQFFGPGTRLTVL.

This chain joins TRBV7-9 and TRBJ2-1, with D possibly TRBD1 on 5 matching bases. Germline loops: CDR1 SEHNR, CDR2 FQNEAQ (reference sequence). CDR3 length: 15 residues. Trimming shortened V by 0 bases and J by 6 bases, and 12 bases separated the two germline ends. The CDR3 sequence: CASSLASTAPNEQFF. In DNA form, the CDR3 reads TGTGCCAGCAGCTTAGCATCGACAGCACCCAATGAGCAGTTCTTC.

Notes on this clone: Other DNA sequences in this specimen translate into the identical CDR3. V usage is TRBV28 and J usage is TRBJ2-7; the D gene is possibly TRBD1 (5 bases). Trimming took off 2 bases at V and 0 bases at J, with 11 bases between the two ends. Germline loops: CDR1 MDHEN, CDR2 SYDVKM. This CDR3 has 15 residues. The CDR3 nucleotides read TGTGCCAGCAGTTTAAGGGGCCTTAGCTCCTACGAGCAGTACTTC. As protein: CASSLRGLSSYEQYF.

The chain combines TRBV28 with TRBJ2-3; TRBD2 matches at 8 bases. With 6 bases clipped from V and 7 bases from J, the junction kept 12 bases outside the gene matches. This CDR3 has 15 residues. The germline V gene has CDR1 MDHEN and CDR2 SYDVKM. The CDR3 protein is CASSWGLGLSHTQYF. The DNA for the CDR3 is TGTGCCAGCAGCTGGGGACTAGGCCTAAGTCATACGCAGTATTTT.

This clone has only one observation. This chain connects TRBV6-5 to TRBJ1-4; 7 nucleotides match TRBD1. The CDR3 has 15 residues. The germline gives CDR1 MNHEY, CDR2 SVGAGI. Trimming at V came to 6 bases and at J to 8 bases, leaving 12 bases not matched to a gene. The CDR3 DNA reads as TGTGCCAGCAGCCAGATACAGGGGCCCATCGAAAAACTGTTTTTT. Protein sequence: CASSQIQGPIEKLFF.

This chain uses TRBV4-1 with TRBJ1-5; 8 nucleotides agree with TRBD1. V trimming: 2 bases; J trimming: 7 bases; junction bases outside the gene matches: 7. The CDR3 is 15 amino acids. Germline CDR1 is MGHRA and CDR2 is YSYEKL. CDR3 in amino acids: CASSQTDREEQPQHF. In DNA form, the CDR3 reads TGCGCCAGCAGCCAAACGGACAGGGAAGAACAGCCCCAGCATTTT.

The chain employs TRBV5-6 and TRBJ2-7; 7 bases map to TRBD2. Germline lookup yields CDR1 SGHDT and CDR2 YYEEEE. Trimming removed 3 bases from V and 0 bases from J; junction bases left unmatched: 9. CDR3 length: 16 residues. CDR3 nucleotides: TGTGCCAGCAGCTCACGGTCTAGCGGTCTCTCCTACGAGCAGTACTTC. This gives the protein CASSSRSSGLSYEQYF. Filled out from reference TRBV5-6 and TRBJ2-7, the complete variable domain reads DAGVTQSPTHLIKTRGQQVTLRCSPKSGHDTVSWYQQALGQGPQFIFQYYEEEERQRGNFPDRFSGHQFPNYSSELNVNALLLGDSALYLCASSSRSSGLSYEQYFGPGTRLTVT.

The gene calls are TRBV7-7 and TRBJ2-5, with 7 bases fitting TRBD2. CDR1 and CDR2 from the germline V gene are SSHAT and FNYEAQ (reference sequence). The CDR3 spans 16 residues. Losses at the gene ends were 4 bases for V and 5 bases for J; bases not matched to a gene: 13. CDR3 region: CASSSRGEGLTETQYF. CDR3 bases: TGTGCCAGCAGCTCCCGGGGGGAGGGCCTAACCGAGACCCAGTACTTC.

The chain couples TRBV19 to TRBJ2-3; no reliable D call. The CDR3 runs to 13 residues. Trimming removed 6 bases from V and 1 base from J, with 8 bases in between. Germline V lookup: CDR1 LNHDA, CDR2 SQIVND (reference sequence). The CDR3 loop is CASSLLGTDTQYF. The CDR3 DNA reads as TGTGCCAGTAGCCTCCTGGGCACAGATACGCAGTATTTT.

The chain has TRBV7-9 and TRBJ2-7, with a possible D match to TRBD2 (5 bases). Germline loops: CDR1 SEHNR, CDR2 FQNEAQ (reference sequence). The V gene lost 4 bases and the J gene lost 2 bases, with 12 bases spanning the gap. This CDR3 region has 14 residues. Written as DNA, the CDR3 is TGTGCCAGCAGCTCAACGGTCGGGACCTACGAGCAGTACTTC. It encodes CASSSTVGTYEQYF.

The J gene is TRBJ1-2, the V gene TRBV6-6; D remains ambiguous. The CDR3 consists of 15 residues. CDR1 is MNHNY, CDR2 SVGAGI, per germline (reference sequence). Trimming left V 0 bases short and J 6 bases short, with 14 bases between. In DNA, the CDR3 is TGTGCCAGCAGTTACTCCCCGACTGATTTTAATGGCTACACCTTC. Its translation is CASSYSPTDFNGYTF.

This clone came up once. The chain has TRBV11-2 and TRBJ1-4; weak D call: TRBD1 (6 bases). The CDR3 extends over 14 amino acids. Germline V lookup: CDR1 SGHAT, CDR2 FQNNGV. Trimming cost V 2 bases and J 6 bases, with 10 bases left between them. DNA for the CDR3: TGTGCCAGCAGCTTACGGACAGTCTATGAAAAACTGTTTTTT. Translation: CASSLRTVYEKLFF.

J is TRBJ2-3 and V is TRBV9; D is perhaps TRBD2 (6 bases). Trimming pared 0 bases from V and 4 bases from J, leaving 15 bases between. CDR1 is SGDLS, CDR2 YYNGEE, per germline. The CDR3 has 16 amino acids. CDR3 coding DNA: TGTGCCAGCAGCGTAGGCCCCGGGAGTATCTCAGATACGCAGTATTTT. Its protein product is CASSVGPGSISDTQYF.

The gene calls are TRBV29-1 and TRBJ2-1, with TRBD2 matching over 15 bases. CDR1 and CDR2 from the germline V gene are SQVTM and ANQGSEA. The V gene end was trimmed by 5 bases and the J gene end by 0 bases; junction bases not matched to a gene: 5. This CDR3 is built from 17 residues. CDR3 nucleotide sequence: TGCAGCGTTTACGGGACTAGCGGGGGGAGCTCCTACAATGAGCAGTTCTTC. This gives the protein CSVYGTSGGSSYNEQFF.

The genes are TRBV5-5 and TRBJ2-6; D unresolved. Germline CDR1 and CDR2: SGHKS and YYEKEE (reference sequence). The CDR3 is made up of 14 amino acids. Between the trimmed V and J ends, which lost 3 bases and 0 bases, there was a span of 4 bases. The CDR3: CASSSTSGANVLTF. The CDR3 nucleotides read TGTGCCAGCAGCTCGACCTCTGGGGCCAACGTCCTGACTTTC.

V is TRBV4-1 and J is TRBJ1-6; 9 nucleotides agree with TRBD1. This CDR3 is built from 18 residues. Losses at the gene ends were 0 bases for V and 4 bases for J; bases not matched to a gene: 7. The germline CDR1 and CDR2 sequences are MGHRA and YSYEKL. The CDR3 coding sequence is TGCGCCAGCAGCCAAGATCCCCGGGACAGGGAATATAATTCACCCCTCCACTTT. It is translated as CASSQDPRDREYNSPLHF.

This sequence joins TRBV14 and TRBJ2-1; 10 bases agree with TRBD2. Unmatched junction bases numbered 10, after V lost 3 bases and J lost 5 bases. The CDR3 is made up of 17 amino acids. CDR1 SGHDN and CDR2 FVKESK come from the germline V gene. In nucleotides, the CDR3 is TGTGCCAGCAGCCATTTTCCGGGACTAGCGATCAACAATGAGCAGTTCTTC. Translation gives CASSHFPGLAINNEQFF.

The count of this clone is one. The chain links TRBV2 to TRBJ1-1; D perhaps matches TRBD1 (6 bases). The germline CDR1 and CDR2 sequences are SNHLY and FYNNEI. The V end lost 6 bases, the J end lost 0 bases, and 11 bases lay between the germline ends. CDR3 length: 14 residues. The CDR3: CASSVGQLNTEAFF. The CDR3, as DNA: TGTGCCAGCAGCGTTGGACAGCTGAACACTGAAGCTTTCTTT.

This clone came up a few times. This rearrangement joins TRBV19 to TRBJ1-2; D is undetermined. The CDR3 runs 13 residues. With 5 bases removed from V and 0 bases from J, the gap between germline ends came to 7 bases. CDR1 is LNHDA and CDR2 is SQIVND in the germline V gene (reference sequence). The CDR3 loop is CASSPNANYGYTF. In nucleotides, the CDR3 is TGTGCCAGTAGTCCGAACGCTAACTATGGCTACACCTTC.

The chain is built from TRBV2 and TRBJ2-1, with D possibly being TRBD1 or TRBD2 (5 bases each). Germline values: CDR1 SNHLY, CDR2 FYNNEI. V lost 4 bases to trimming and J lost 2 bases, with 12 bases between them. This CDR3 has 15 residues. The DNA for the CDR3 is TGTGCCAGCAGTGTGTGGGGGTCAACCTACAATGAGCAGTTCTTC. Amino acids: CASSVWGSTYNEQFF. The variable domain in full, completed from reference TRBV2 and TRBJ2-1, reads EPEVTQTPSHQVTQMGQEVILRCVPISNHLYFYWYRQILGQKVEFLVSFYNNEISEKSEIFDDQFSVERPDGSNFTLKIRSTKLEDSAMYFCASSVWGSTYNEQFFGPGTRLTVL.

The gene calls are TRBV27 and TRBJ2-5, with 7 bases identical to TRBD2. V lost 4 bases, J lost 0 bases, and 5 bases stayed unmatched. The CDR3 is 15 amino acids. The germline V gene encodes CDR1 MNHEY and CDR2 SMNVEV (reference sequence). The CDR3, as DNA: TGTGCCAGCAGTTCTCCTAGCGGATACCAAGAGACCCAGTACTTC. It encodes CASSSPSGYQETQYF.

V is TRBV10-2 and J is TRBJ2-5, with TRBD1 matching 7 bases. The CDR3 consists of 14 residues. CDR1 and CDR2 (germline): WSHSY, SAAADI. V trimming: 8 bases; J trimming: 5 bases; junction bases outside the gene matches: 11. The CDR3 loop reads CASLDREKGETQYF. The CDR3 DNA sequence: TGCGCCAGCCTCGACAGGGAAAAAGGGGAGACCCAGTACTTC.

A note on this clone: Other nucleotide sequences from this sample produce the same CDR3. The chain has TRBV27 and TRBJ2-3; D call uncertain. Germline CDR1 is MNHEY and CDR2 is SMNVEV (reference sequence). Trimming took off 6 bases at V and 0 bases at J, with 1 base between the two ends. The CDR3 covers 11 residues. The chain's CDR3 is CASSSTDTQYF. CDR3 in DNA: TGTGCCAGCAGCAGCACAGATACGCAGTATTTT.

The rearrangement uses TRBV27 and TRBJ1-2, with a tentative D call TRBD1 (5 bases). From germline, CDR1 is MNHEY and CDR2 SMNVEV (reference sequence). CDR3 size: 14 residues. Trimming removed 3 bases from V and 4 bases from J, with 12 bases in between. CDR3 DNA sequence: TGTGCCAGCAGTTTTTCAGGGACTTTCTATGGCTACACCTTC. Translation gives CASSFSGTFYGYTF.

The rearrangement links TRBV9 to TRBJ2-7; D is uncertain. Trimming took off 4 bases at V and 3 bases at J, with 11 bases between the two ends. CDR3 size: 13 residues. Germline loops: CDR1 SGDLS, CDR2 YYNGEE. CDR3 region: CASSPTHSYEQYF. CDR3 sequence (DNA): TGTGCCAGCAGCCCAACTCACAGCTACGAGCAGTACTTC.

The chain is built from TRBV4-1 and TRBJ2-1; D uncertain. This CDR3 has 15 amino acids. CDR1 is MGHRA and CDR2 is YSYEKL in the germline V gene. V was clipped by 1 base and J by 0 bases, with 7 bases between them. DNA for the CDR3: TGCGCCAGCAGCCAAGTGAGCCACTCCTACAATGAGCAGTTCTTC. It translates to CASSQVSHSYNEQFF.

In its sample, this clone was seen once. V usage is TRBV4-1 and J usage is TRBJ1-1; D call uncertain. The CDR3 has 14 amino acids. Trimming shortened V by 2 bases and J by 1 base, and 8 bases separated the two germline ends. The germline V gene encodes CDR1 MGHRA and CDR2 YSYEKL. CDR3 protein: CASSQRGRNTEAFF. CDR3 coding DNA: TGCGCCAGCAGCCAACGGGGAAGGAACACTGAAGCTTTCTTT.

The V call is TRBV5-4, the J call TRBJ2-7; D perhaps matches TRBD1 (6 bases). The germline V and J ends were trimmed by 4 bases and 3 bases, with 11 bases remaining between them. The V gene's germline CDR1 is SGHNT and CDR2 YYREEE (reference sequence). This CDR3 comprises 13 residues. CDR3: CASSRGQYYEQYF. CDR3 nucleotide sequence: TGTGCCAGCAGCCGTGGACAGTACTACGAGCAGTACTTC.

CDR3 region: CASSVGDRDPYEQYF. CDR3 DNA sequence: TGTGCCAGCAGCGTAGGAGACAGGGACCCCTACGAGCAGTACTTC. V gene TRBV9 combines with J gene TRBJ2-7; 7 bases match TRBD1. With V trimmed by 0 bases and J by 2 bases, 5 bases remained unmatched. CDR1 is SGDLS, CDR2 YYNGEE, per germline. The length of the CDR3 is 15 residues. The full variable domain, rest sourced from reference TRBV9 and TRBJ2-7, is DSGVTQTPKHLITATGQRVTLRCSPRSGDLSVYWYQQSLDQGLQFLIQYYNGEERAKGNILERFSAQQFPDLHSELNLSSLELGDSALYFCASSVGDRDPYEQYFGPGTRLTVT.